One and the same sample provided the 26 T cell receptor beta chains below, sequenced in a study of cytomegalovirus exposure and HLA in healthy donors. Primers: 60 Vbeta forward and 13 Jbeta reverse. Assay used: immunoSEQ multiplex PCR; TCRdb lists only in-frame clones, some missing. This repertoire shows roughly 140,000 clones, roughly four fifths found once; its top ten account for 4.5% to 6%. The sample consisted of PBMCs. These receptors were obtained from a woman between 50 and 59 years old in good health and CMV-seronegative.

The genes are TRBV6-1 and TRBJ1-3; D may be TRBD1 (6 bases). Germline V gives CDR1 MNHNS, CDR2 SASEGT. Trimming left V 7 bases short and J 4 bases short, with 14 bases between. The CDR3 is 14 amino acids. CDR3 amino acids: CASTMDSSGNTIYF. In DNA, the CDR3 is TGTGCCAGCACTATGGACAGTTCCGGAAACACCATATATTTT.

At least ten counts were recorded for this clone. The rearrangement joins TRBV11-2 to TRBJ1-2; 7 bases align to TRBD1. V lost 5 bases and J lost 8; bases outside the gene matches: 11. Germline V lookup: CDR1 SGHAT, CDR2 FQNNGV. This CDR3 region has 14 residues. The CDR3 is CASSTPGQFWGYTF. The CDR3 DNA follows: TGTGCCAGCAGCACCCCGGGACAGTTTTGGGGCTACACCTTC.

The V call is TRBV6-6, the J call TRBJ2-7; TRBD1 agrees at 9 bases. From germline, CDR1 is MNHNY and CDR2 SVGAGI (reference sequence). J gave up 5 bases and V 0 bases, and 5 bases lay outside the gene matches. This CDR3 contains 15 residues. CDR3 bases: TGTGCCAGCAGTTACTCGTCGGGACAGGGTGACGAGCAGTACTTC. Protein: CASSYSSGQGDEQYF.

The rearrangement joins TRBV5-1 to TRBJ1-4; D perhaps matches TRBD1 (5 bases). This CDR3 has 17 residues. In germline, CDR1 is SGHRS, CDR2 YFSETQ. Trimming removed 0 bases at V and 5 bases at J, with 17 bases between. The CDR3 DNA reads TGCGCCAGCAGCTTGGGAGTAGGGGTCACCTTGAATGAAAAACTGTTTTTT. This gives the protein CASSLGVGVTLNEKLFF. Based on the CDR3 plus reference TRBV5-1 and TRBJ1-4, the full variable domain is KAGVTQTPRYLIKTRGQQVTLSCSPISGHRSVSWYQQTPGQGLQFLFEYFSETQRNKGNFPGRFSGRQFSNSRSEMNVSTLELGDSALYLCASSLGVGVTLNEKLFFGSGTQLSVL.

This clone was seen a few times. The CDR3 DNA is TGTGCCAGCAGTTACACAGGAACGACTGAAGCTTTCTTT. It codes for CASSYTGTTEAFF. This chain uses TRBV6-6 with TRBJ1-1; TRBD1 might be the D (5 bases). Germline-derived CDR1 and CDR2 are MNHNY and SVGAGI (reference sequence). The CDR3 runs to 13 residues. The V gene lost 2 bases and the J gene lost 5 bases, with 9 bases spanning the gap.

This clone showed up just a few times. The CDR3 sequence is CASRSSGEAFF. The CDR3 bases are TGCGCCAGCAGAAGCAGCGGTGAAGCTTTCTTT. The chain uses TRBV10-2 and TRBJ1-1; D not certain. CDR3 length equals 11 residues. Germline loops: CDR1 WSHSY, CDR2 SAAADI. V was shortened by 6 bases and J by 7 bases, with 9 bases between the two germline ends.

The chain links TRBV11-2 to TRBJ2-1; 10 positions agree with TRBD1. Trimming removed 1 base from V and 5 bases from J; junction bases left unmatched: 5. Germline V gene data show CDR1 as SGHAT and CDR2 as FQNNGV. This CDR3 comprises 16 residues. CDR3 coding DNA: TGTGCCAGCAGCTTAGGGGGACAGGGGACCCACAATGAGCAGTTCTTC. Translating gives CASSLGGQGTHNEQFF.

The rearrangement uses TRBV6-5 and TRBJ2-3; a possible D gene is TRBD2 (5 bases). Trimming removed 4 bases from V and 5 bases from J, with 13 bases in between. Germline assignment: CDR1 MNHEY and CDR2 SVGAGI. This CDR3 is 14 amino acids long. CDR3 coding DNA: TGTGCCAGCAGTTCCAGAACTAGAGGAGATACGCAGTATTTT. Amino acid sequence: CASSSRTRGDTQYF.

The chain has TRBV28 and TRBJ1-2, with TRBD1 matching over 10 bases. Germline trimming cut 3 bases from V and 3 bases from J; bases unmatched to any gene: 1. The germline V gene encodes CDR1 MDHEN and CDR2 SYDVKM. The CDR3 sequence is 14 residues long. CDR3 amino acids: CASSFGTGDYGYTF. For the CDR3, the DNA is TGTGCCAGCAGTTTCGGGACAGGGGACTATGGCTACACCTTC.

The chain has TRBV19 and TRBJ1-5; 7 nucleotides match TRBD1. Germline CDR1 LNHDA, CDR2 SQIVND (reference sequence). The CDR3 covers 16 residues. V lost 3 bases to trimming and J lost 3 bases; unmatched junction nucleotides: 8. The CDR3, as DNA: TGTGCCAGTAGTATCTTGTTGGGGACAGTCAATCAGCCCCAGCATTTT. It specifies CASSILLGTVNQPQHF.

This clone showed up just once. V and J are TRBV4-2 and TRBJ2-2, with D possibly TRBD1 on 5 matching bases. The CDR3 length is 14 residues. The ends were cut back, 2 bases at V and 7 bases at J, with 11 bases in the middle. The germline V gene has CDR1 LGHNA and CDR2 YNFKEQ. DNA for the CDR3: TGTGCCAGCAGCCAAAGGGGCCTGGGCGGGGAGCTGTTTTTT. The encoded protein is CASSQRGLGGELFF.

This clone is medium-sized (0.01 to 0.1%). The V call is TRBV6-4, the J call TRBJ2-3; 9 bases agree with TRBD2. This CDR3 region has 16 residues. CDR1 is MRHNA and CDR2 is SNTAGT in the germline V gene. The trim removed 2 bases at V and 0 bases at J, leaving 3 bases unmatched. The CDR3 reads CASSDRAGGSTDTQYF. The CDR3 nucleotides read TGTGCCAGCAGTGACAGAGCGGGGGGCAGCACAGATACGCAGTATTTT.

This clone showed up just once. The chain employs TRBV18 and TRBJ1-4; a possible D gene is TRBD1 (6 bases). The CDR3 runs to 12 residues. The germline V gene encodes CDR1 KGHSH and CDR2 LQKENI. V was trimmed by 3 bases and J by 7 bases, leaving 6 bases between them. The CDR3 DNA is TGTGCCAGCTCACCGGACAGTGAAAAACTGTTTTTT. Protein sequence: CASSPDSEKLFF.

Points on this clone: The junction shows a germline mismatch at one end, possibly a read error. This chain joins TRBV2 and TRBJ1-6, with a weak D call TRBD1 (6 bases). The length of the CDR3 is 14 residues. CDR1 SNHLY and CDR2 FYNNEI come from the germline V gene. This CDR3 is CALQSDSSNTPLHF. Written as DNA, the CDR3 is TGTGCCCTCCAGTCGGACAGCAGTAATACACCCCTCCACTTT.

CDR3 in amino acids: CASSLGWGRQPQHF. CDR3 sequence (DNA): TGTGCCAGCAGCTTGGGTTGGGGGCGTCAGCCCCAGCATTTT. V usage is TRBV5-5 and J usage is TRBJ1-5; maybe TRBD1 (6 bases). V was pared by 0 bases and J by 6 bases, with 10 bases between. Germline assignment: CDR1 SGHKS and CDR2 YYEKEE (reference sequence). The length of the CDR3 is 14 residues.

The chain employs TRBV7-2 and TRBJ2-5, with D hard to call. CDR1 SGHTA and CDR2 FQGNSA come from the germline V gene. V lost 5 bases, J lost 5 bases, and 12 bases lay in between. The CDR3 extends over 13 amino acids. The CDR3 DNA reads as TGTGCCAGCAGCCCTTGGGCTCGGGAGACCCAGTACTTC. As protein: CASSPWARETQYF.

The chain combines TRBV7-2 with TRBJ1-5; D call uncertain. Germline lookup yields CDR1 SGHTA and CDR2 FQGNSA. V was clipped by 1 base and J by 4 bases, with 5 bases between them. This CDR3 spans 13 amino acids. The CDR3 DNA follows: TGTGCCAGCAGCTTAGGGCAAAATCAGCCCCAGCATTTT. As protein: CASSLGQNQPQHF. The full variable domain, with the rest looked up from reference TRBV7-2 and TRBJ1-5, is GAGVSQSPSNKVTEKGKDVELRCDPISGHTALYWYRQSLGQGLEFLIYFQGNSAPDKSGLPSDRFSAERTGGSVSTLTIQRTQQEDSAVYLCASSLGQNQPQHFGDGTRLSIL.

CDR3 bases: TGTGCCAGCAGCTTGGGAGCGGGGGTAGAGACCCAGTACTTC. Residues: CASSLGAGVETQYF. This rearrangement joins TRBV11-2 to TRBJ2-5, with 8 bases that match TRBD2. CDR1 and CDR2 (germline): SGHAT, FQNNGV. There are 14 residues in the CDR3. V was pared by 3 bases and J by 4 bases, with 4 bases of the junction left unmatched.

CDR3 nucleotides: TGTGCCAGCAGCTTGGACAGAGCGTCCTACGAGCAGTACTTC. Translation gives CASSLDRASYEQYF. The chain is built from TRBV13 and TRBJ2-7; TRBD1 is a possible D gene (6 bases). CDR1 PRHDT and CDR2 FYEKMQ come from the germline V gene (reference sequence). V was pared by 3 bases and J by 1 base, with 10 bases between. CDR3 size: 14 residues.

This chain joins TRBV30 and TRBJ2-7; a possible D gene is TRBD1 (6 bases). CDR3 length: 13 amino acids. CDR1 and CDR2 from the germline V gene are GTSNPN and SVGIG (reference sequence). V was shortened by 3 bases and J by 0 bases, with 9 bases between the two germline ends. In DNA form, the CDR3 reads TGTGCCTGGAGAGGGGGTGCCTCCTACGAGCAGTACTTC. This translates into CAWRGGASYEQYF.

V is TRBV5-1 and J is TRBJ2-7; perhaps TRBD2 as D (5 bases). V was cut by 0 bases and J by 5 bases, with 12 bases left in between. The CDR3 sequence is 14 residues long. Germline lookup yields CDR1 SGHRS and CDR2 YFSETQ. For the CDR3, the DNA is TGCGCCAGCAGCTTGGGTTCCGGGATCCACGAGCAGTACTTC. This codes for CASSLGSGIHEQYF. Together with reference TRBV5-1 and TRBJ2-7, the CDR3 gives the full variable domain: KAGVTQTPRYLIKTRGQQVTLSCSPISGHRSVSWYQQTPGQGLQFLFEYFSETQRNKGNFPGRFSGRQFSNSRSEMNVSTLELGDSALYLCASSLGSGIHEQYFGPGTRLTVT.

The V gene is TRBV11-2, the J gene TRBJ2-3; 11 nucleotides line up with TRBD2. Germline-derived CDR1 and CDR2 are SGHAT and FQNNGV. This CDR3 region has 16 residues. V lost 3 bases to trimming and J lost 9 bases; unmatched junction nucleotides: 11. The CDR3 DNA is TGTGCCAGCAGCTTCCAGACTAGCGGGGCCCTCGGGACGCAGTATTTT. Protein: CASSFQTSGALGTQYF.

The gene calls are TRBV15 and TRBJ2-5; the match to TRBD2 covers 7 bases. Looked up from germline, CDR1 is LNHNV and CDR2 is YYDKDF (reference sequence). The CDR3 has 15 amino acids. The ends lost 5 bases at V and 4 bases at J; junction bases unmatched: 10. The CDR3 is CATSDDGGEGETQYF. As DNA, the CDR3 is TGTGCCACCAGCGACGATGGGGGGGAAGGAGAGACCCAGTACTTC.

The chain uses TRBV10-1 and TRBJ2-2, with a possible D match to TRBD2 (6 bases). Trimming left V 3 bases short and J 6 bases short, with 11 bases between. This CDR3 is 14 amino acids long. Germline V gives CDR1 WNHNN, CDR2 SYGVQD (reference sequence). As DNA, the CDR3 is TGCGCCAGCAGTGAAAGAACTAGCCCCGGGGAGCTGTTTTTT. Residues: CASSERTSPGELFF.

This sequence joins TRBV5-1 and TRBJ2-7; 8 bases agree with TRBD2. The germline gives CDR1 SGHRS, CDR2 YFSETQ. After removal of 0 bases from V and 4 bases from J, the junction contained 15 bases not matched to a gene. The CDR3 loop spans 18 amino acids. The CDR3 coding sequence is TGCGCCAGCAGCTTGGGAATTGGCGGGGGGCTTCCTAGATACGAGCAGTACTTC. Translating gives CASSLGIGGGLPRYEQYF.

This clone turned up a few times. The chain uses TRBV7-6 and TRBJ2-7, with TRBD1 identical over 7 bases. Per the germline V gene, CDR1 is SGHVS and CDR2 is FNYEAQ. V was pared by 5 bases and J by 3 bases, with 7 bases of the junction left unmatched. The CDR3 totals 14 residues. This CDR3 is CASSPRAGGYEQYF. In DNA form, the CDR3 reads TGTGCCAGCAGCCCTAGGGCAGGGGGCTACGAGCAGTACTTC.